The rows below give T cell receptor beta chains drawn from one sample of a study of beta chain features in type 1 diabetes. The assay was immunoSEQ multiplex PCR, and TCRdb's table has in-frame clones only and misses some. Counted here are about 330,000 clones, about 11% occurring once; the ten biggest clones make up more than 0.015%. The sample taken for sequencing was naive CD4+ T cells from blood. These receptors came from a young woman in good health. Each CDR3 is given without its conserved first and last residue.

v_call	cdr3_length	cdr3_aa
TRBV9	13	ASSLPGGGDNEQF
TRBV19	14	ASSRTGYRGANVLT
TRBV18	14	ASSLPGTGVNQPQH
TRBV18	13	ASSSWGQNTGELF
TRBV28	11	ASSLGTGNEQF
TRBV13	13	ASRVSGSRAGTQY
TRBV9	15	ASSVTTGQGANTEAF
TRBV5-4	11	ASSLTGTYEQY
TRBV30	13	AWRTSGTANEKLF
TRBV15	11	ATSRASRDDAF
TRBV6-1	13	ASSERGGSTDTQY
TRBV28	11	ATVPGQGGEQY
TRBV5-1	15	ASSLPPGLAGVGEQF
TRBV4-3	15	ASSQATGAFSYNEQF
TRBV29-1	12	SVDRLGGFDEQY
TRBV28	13	ASRPGDRGWETQY
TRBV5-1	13	ASSEIPGQNQPQH
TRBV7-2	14	ASSLMDSPRSYEQY
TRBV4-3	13	ASSQGLAASDTQY
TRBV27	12	ASSLIQGATEAF
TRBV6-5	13	ASSYSGQGVDTQY
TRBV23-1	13	ASSQSGPSTDTQY
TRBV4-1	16	ASSQDKAGLAGGDTQY
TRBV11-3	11	ASSLGIQETQY
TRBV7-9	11	ASSLSSGNTIY